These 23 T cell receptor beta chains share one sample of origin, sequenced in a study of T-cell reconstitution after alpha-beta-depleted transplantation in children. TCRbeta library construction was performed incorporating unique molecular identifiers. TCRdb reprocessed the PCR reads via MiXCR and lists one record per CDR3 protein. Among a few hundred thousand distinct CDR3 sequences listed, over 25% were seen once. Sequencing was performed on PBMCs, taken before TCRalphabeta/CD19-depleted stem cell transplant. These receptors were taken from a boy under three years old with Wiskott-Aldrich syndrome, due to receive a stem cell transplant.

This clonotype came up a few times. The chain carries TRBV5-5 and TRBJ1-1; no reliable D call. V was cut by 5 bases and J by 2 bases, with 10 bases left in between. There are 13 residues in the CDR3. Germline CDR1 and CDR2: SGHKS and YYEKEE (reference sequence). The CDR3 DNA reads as TGTGCCAGCAGTCAGAATACCAACACTGAAGCTTTCTTT. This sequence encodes CASSQNTNTEAFF.

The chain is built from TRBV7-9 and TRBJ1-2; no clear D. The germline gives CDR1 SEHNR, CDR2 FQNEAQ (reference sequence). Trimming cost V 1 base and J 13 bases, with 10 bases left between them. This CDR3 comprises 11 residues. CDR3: CASSLDGFCTF. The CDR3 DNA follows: TGTGCCAGCAGCTTAGATGGATTTTGCACCTTC.

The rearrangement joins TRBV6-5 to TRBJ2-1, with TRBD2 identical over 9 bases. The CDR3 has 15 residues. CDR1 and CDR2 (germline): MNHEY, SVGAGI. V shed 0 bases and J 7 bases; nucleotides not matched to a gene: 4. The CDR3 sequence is CASSYSSGRRNEQFF. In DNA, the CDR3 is TGTGCCAGCAGTTACTCTAGCGGGAGACGGAATGAGCAGTTCTTC.

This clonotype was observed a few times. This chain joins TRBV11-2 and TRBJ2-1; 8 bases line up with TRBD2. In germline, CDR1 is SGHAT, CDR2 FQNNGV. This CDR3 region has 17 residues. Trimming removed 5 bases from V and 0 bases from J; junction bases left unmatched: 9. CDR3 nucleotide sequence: TGTGCCAGCAGCACCACTAGCGGTCCTAGCTCCTACAATGAGCAGTTCTTC. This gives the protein CASSTTSGPSSYNEQFF. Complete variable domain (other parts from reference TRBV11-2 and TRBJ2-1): EAGVAQSPRYKIIEKRQSVAFWCNPISGHATLYWYQQILGQGPKLLIQFQNNGVVDDSQLPKDRFSAERLKGVDSTLKIQPAKLEDSAVYLCASSTTSGPSSYNEQFFGPGTRLTVL.

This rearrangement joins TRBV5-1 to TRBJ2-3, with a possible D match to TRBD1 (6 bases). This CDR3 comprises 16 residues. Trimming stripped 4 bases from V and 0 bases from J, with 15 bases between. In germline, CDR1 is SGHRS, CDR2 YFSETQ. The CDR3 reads CASSPTGYHSTDTQYF. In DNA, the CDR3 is TGCGCCAGCAGCCCTACAGGGTACCATAGCACAGATACGCAGTATTTT.

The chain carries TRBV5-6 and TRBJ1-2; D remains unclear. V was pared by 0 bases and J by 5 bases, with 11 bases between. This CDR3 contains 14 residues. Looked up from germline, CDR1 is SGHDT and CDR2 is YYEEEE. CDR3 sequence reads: CASSLVESLYGYTF. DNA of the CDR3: TGTGCCAGCAGCTTGGTAGAAAGTCTATATGGCTACACCTTC.

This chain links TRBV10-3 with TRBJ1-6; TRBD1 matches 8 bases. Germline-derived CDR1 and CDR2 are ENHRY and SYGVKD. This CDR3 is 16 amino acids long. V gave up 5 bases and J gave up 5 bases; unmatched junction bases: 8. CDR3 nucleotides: TGTGCCATCAGTCCCGCCGGGACAGGAGATAATTCACCCCTCCACTTT. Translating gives CAISPAGTGDNSPLHF.

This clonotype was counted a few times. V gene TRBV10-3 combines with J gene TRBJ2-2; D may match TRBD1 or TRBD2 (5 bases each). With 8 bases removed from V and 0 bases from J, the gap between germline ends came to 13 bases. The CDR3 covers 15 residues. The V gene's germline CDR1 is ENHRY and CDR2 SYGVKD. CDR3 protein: CAIAGGLANTGELFF. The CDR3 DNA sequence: TGTGCCATCGCTGGGGGATTGGCGAACACCGGGGAGCTGTTTTTT.

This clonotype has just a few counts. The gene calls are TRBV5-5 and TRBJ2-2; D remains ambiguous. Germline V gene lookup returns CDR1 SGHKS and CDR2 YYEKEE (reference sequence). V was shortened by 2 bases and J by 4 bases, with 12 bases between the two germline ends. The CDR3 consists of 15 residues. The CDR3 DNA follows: TGTGCCAGCAGCTTCATAGAAGGTCGCACCGGGGAGCTGTTTTTT. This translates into CASSFIEGRTGELFF.

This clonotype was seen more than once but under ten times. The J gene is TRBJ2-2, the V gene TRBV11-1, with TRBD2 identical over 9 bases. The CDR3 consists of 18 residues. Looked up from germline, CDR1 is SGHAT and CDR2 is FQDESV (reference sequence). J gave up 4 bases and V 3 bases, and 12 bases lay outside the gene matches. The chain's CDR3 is CASSFQGIAGVSTGELFF. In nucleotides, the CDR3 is TGTGCCAGCAGCTTCCAGGGGATAGCGGGAGTTAGCACCGGGGAGCTGTTTTTT.

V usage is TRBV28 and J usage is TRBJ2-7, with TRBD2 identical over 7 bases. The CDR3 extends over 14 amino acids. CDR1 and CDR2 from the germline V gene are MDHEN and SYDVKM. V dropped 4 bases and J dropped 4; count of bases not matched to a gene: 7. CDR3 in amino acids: CASSSTSLGYEQYF. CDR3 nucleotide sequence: TGTGCCAGCAGTTCGACTAGCTTAGGTTACGAGCAGTACTTC. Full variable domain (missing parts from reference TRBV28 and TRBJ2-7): DVKVTQSSRYLVKRTGEKVFLECVQDMDHENMFWYRQDPGLGLRLIYFSYDVKMKEKGDIPEGYSVSREKKERFSLILESASTNQTSMYLCASSSTSLGYEQYFGPGTRLTVT.

The CDR3 spells CASSLHLGTEAFF. Here the CDR3 DNA reads TGTGCCAGCAGCTTACATCTGGGGACTGAAGCTTTCTTT. The chain joins TRBV7-6 to TRBJ1-1; D is uncertain. V was pared by 2 bases and J by 5 bases, with 9 bases between. The germline gives CDR1 SGHVS, CDR2 FNYEAQ. The CDR3 loop spans 13 amino acids.

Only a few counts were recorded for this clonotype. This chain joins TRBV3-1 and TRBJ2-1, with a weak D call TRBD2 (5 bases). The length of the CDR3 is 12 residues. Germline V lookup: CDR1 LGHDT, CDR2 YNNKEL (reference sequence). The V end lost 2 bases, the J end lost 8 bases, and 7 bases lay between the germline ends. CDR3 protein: CASSQLAYEQFF. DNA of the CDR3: TGTGCCAGCAGCCAACTAGCTTATGAGCAGTTCTTC.

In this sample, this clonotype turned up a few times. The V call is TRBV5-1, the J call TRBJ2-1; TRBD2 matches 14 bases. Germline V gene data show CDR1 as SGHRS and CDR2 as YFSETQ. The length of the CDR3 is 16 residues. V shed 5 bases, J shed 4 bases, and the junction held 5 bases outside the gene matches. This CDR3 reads CASRGTSGRGYNEQFF. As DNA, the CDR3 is TGCGCCAGCAGGGGGACTAGCGGGAGAGGTTACAATGAGCAGTTCTTC.

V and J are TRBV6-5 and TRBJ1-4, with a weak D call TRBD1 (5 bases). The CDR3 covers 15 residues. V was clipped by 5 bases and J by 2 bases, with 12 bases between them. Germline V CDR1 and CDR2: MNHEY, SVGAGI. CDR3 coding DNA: TGTGCCAGCAGTCTACAGGCTGGCACTAATGAAAAACTGTTTTTT. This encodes CASSLQAGTNEKLFF.

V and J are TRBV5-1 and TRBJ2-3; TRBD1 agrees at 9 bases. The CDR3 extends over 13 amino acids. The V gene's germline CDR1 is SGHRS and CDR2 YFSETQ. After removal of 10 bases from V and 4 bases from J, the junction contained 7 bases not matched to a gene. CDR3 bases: TGCGCCTCCGCGGGACAGGGTGCAGATACGCAGTATTTT. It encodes CASAGQGADTQYF.

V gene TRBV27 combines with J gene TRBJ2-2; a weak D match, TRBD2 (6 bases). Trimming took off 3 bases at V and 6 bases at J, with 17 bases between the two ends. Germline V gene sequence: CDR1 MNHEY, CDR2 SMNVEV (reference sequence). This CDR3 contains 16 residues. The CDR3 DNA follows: TGTGCCAGCAGTTTCGGACCGAATTCGGGAGCCGGGGAGCTGTTTTTT. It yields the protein CASSFGPNSGAGELFF.

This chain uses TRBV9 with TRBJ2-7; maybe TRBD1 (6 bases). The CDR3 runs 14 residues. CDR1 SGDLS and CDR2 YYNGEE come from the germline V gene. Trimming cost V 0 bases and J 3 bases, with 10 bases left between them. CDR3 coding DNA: TGTGCCAGCAGCGTAGCGGGACATGGCTACGAGCAGTACTTC. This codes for CASSVAGHGYEQYF. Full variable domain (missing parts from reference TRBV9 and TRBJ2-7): DSGVTQTPKHLITATGQRVTLRCSPRSGDLSVYWYQQSLDQGLQFLIQYYNGEERAKGNILERFSAQQFPDLHSELNLSSLELGDSALYFCASSVAGHGYEQYFGPGTRLTVT.

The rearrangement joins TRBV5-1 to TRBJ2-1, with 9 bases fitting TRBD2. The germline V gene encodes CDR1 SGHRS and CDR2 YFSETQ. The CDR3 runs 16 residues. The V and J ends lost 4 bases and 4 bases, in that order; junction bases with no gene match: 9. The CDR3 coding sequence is TGCGCCAGCAGCCGCTGGGCGGGAGGGCAGTACAATGAGCAGTTCTTC. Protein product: CASSRWAGGQYNEQFF.

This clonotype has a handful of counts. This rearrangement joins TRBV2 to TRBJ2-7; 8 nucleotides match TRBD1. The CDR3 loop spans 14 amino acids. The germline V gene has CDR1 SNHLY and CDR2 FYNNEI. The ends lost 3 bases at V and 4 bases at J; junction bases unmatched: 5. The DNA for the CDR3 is TGTGCCAGCAGTGACAGGACAGGGAATTACGAGCAGTACTTC. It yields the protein CASSDRTGNYEQYF. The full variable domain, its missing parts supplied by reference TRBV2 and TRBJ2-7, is EPEVTQTPSHQVTQMGQEVILRCVPISNHLYFYWYRQILGQKVEFLVSFYNNEISEKSEIFDDQFSVERPDGSNFTLKIRSTKLEDSAMYFCASSDRTGNYEQYFGPGTRLTVT.

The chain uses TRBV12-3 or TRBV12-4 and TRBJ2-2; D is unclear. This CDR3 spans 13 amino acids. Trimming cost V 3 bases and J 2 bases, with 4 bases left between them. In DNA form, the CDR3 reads TGTGCCAGCAGTTTTTTCAACACCGGGGAGCTGTTTTTT. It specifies CASSFFNTGELFF.

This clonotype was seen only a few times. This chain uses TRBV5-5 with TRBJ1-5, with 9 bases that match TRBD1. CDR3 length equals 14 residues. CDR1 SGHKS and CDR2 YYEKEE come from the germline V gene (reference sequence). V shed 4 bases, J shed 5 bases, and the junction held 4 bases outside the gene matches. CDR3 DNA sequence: TGTGCCAGCAGCATCAACAGGGGGCATCAGCCCCAGCATTTT. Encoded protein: CASSINRGHQPQHF. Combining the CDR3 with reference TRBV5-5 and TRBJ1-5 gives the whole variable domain DAGVTQSPTHLIKTRGQQVTLRCSPISGHKSVSWYQQVLGQGPQFIFQYYEKEERGRGNFPDRFSARQFPNYSSELNVNALLLGDSALYLCASSINRGHQPQHFGDGTRLSIL.

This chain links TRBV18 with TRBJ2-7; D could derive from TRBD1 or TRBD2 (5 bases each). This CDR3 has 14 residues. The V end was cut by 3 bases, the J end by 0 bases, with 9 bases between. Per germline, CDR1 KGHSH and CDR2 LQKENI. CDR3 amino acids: CASSPGVTSYEQYF. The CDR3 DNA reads TGTGCCAGCTCACCGGGGGTTACCTCCTACGAGCAGTACTTC.